This entry lists 2 T cell receptor beta chains sequenced from one sample in a study of T cell responses to AZD1222 COVID-19 vaccine. Sequencing used immunoSEQ multiplex PCR; TCRdb keeps in-frame clones, though not all of them. The table includes around 50,000 clones, around four fifths detected once. The specimen was peripheral blood, collected on day 0 of AZD1222 vaccination. The receptors were sampled from an adult in good health.

The V and J genes are TRBV7-9 and TRBJ2-1; D gene unclear. Germline V gene data show CDR1 as SEHNR and CDR2 as FQNEAQ (reference sequence). This CDR3 has 14 residues. V shed 6 bases and J shed 7 bases, with 16 bases lying between them. The CDR3 nucleotides read TGTGCCAGCAGTTTGGCAGTGGGGTTTAATGAGCAGTTCTTC. Translating gives CASSLAVGFNEQFF.

The chain couples TRBV6-2 or TRBV6-3 to TRBJ1-5; D gene uncertain. The CDR3 runs 14 residues. Germline V gene data show CDR1 as MNHEY and CDR2 as SVGEGT. V lost 2 bases to trimming and J lost 1 base, with 6 bases between them. CDR3 sequence reads: CASSYQWSNQPQHF. As DNA, the CDR3 is TGTGCCAGCAGTTACCAGTGGAGCAATCAGCCCCAGCATTTT.